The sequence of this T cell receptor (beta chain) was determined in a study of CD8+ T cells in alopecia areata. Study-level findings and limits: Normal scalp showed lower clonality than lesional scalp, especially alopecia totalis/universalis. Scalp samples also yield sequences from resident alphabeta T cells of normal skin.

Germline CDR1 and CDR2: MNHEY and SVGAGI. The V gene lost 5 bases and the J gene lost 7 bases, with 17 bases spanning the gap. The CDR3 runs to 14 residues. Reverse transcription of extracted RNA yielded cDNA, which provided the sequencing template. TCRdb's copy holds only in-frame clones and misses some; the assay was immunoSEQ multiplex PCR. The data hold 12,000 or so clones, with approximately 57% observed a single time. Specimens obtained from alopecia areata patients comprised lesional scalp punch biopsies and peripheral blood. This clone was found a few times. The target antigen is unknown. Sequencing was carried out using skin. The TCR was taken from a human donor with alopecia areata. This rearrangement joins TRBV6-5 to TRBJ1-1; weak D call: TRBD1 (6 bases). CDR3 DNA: TGTGCCAGCAGTGTACAGGGTCGGCATAGTGAAGCTTTCTTT. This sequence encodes CASSVQGRHSEAFF.